This TCR beta chain was found in a study of control samples from healthy donors and cancer patients. Trimming took off 3 bases at V and 8 bases at J, with 14 bases between the two ends. Germline assignment: CDR1 SEHNR and CDR2 FQNEAQ (reference sequence). This CDR3 comprises 14 residues. Only in-frame clones appear in the TCRdb table, and some are missing; sequencing was by immunoSEQ multiplex PCR. The table records about 120,000 clones, approximately 92% of them present only once. Sequencing was carried out using blood. The chain is built from TRBV7-9 and TRBJ2-1, with D uncertain. The TCR originated in a man aged 40-49 years in good health. CDR3 amino acids: CASSLTGPQDEQFF. The CDR3 region has the DNA TGTGCCAGCAGCTTGACCGGGCCCCAGGATGAGCAGTTCTTC.